The 27 T cell receptor beta chains in this list originate from one sample, sequenced in a study of cytomegalovirus exposure and HLA in healthy donors (TCRdb year 2017). Libraries were prepared through the immunoSEQ multiplex PCR assay. For the multiplex PCR, a mixture combining 60 forward primers for TCR Vbeta segments and 13 reverse primers for TCR Jbeta segments was used. Imported from immuneACCESS, the table was reduced by TCRdb to in-frame sequences with V and J called. These copies leave out some clones; in studies compared against another copy, an unresolved V gene accounts for under half, and the cause of the remainder is not known. For this sample there are approximately 100,000 clones; 9.4% appear just once. The top ten clones comprise about 5% of the sample. Input material: PBMCs. These receptors all stem from a man aged 45-65 years in good health and CMV-seropositive.

Only a few counts were recorded for this clone. This chain joins TRBV27 and TRBJ2-7, with D maybe TRBD1 (7 bases). V gave up 1 base and J gave up 6 bases, with 13 bases separating them. CDR3 size: 14 residues. The germline V gene has CDR1 MNHEY and CDR2 SMNVEV (reference sequence). CDR3 sequence: CASSLFQGGGEQYF. The DNA for the CDR3 is TGTGCCAGCAGTTTATTTCAGGGGGGAGGCGAGCAGTACTTC.

The CDR3 region has the DNA TGTGCCAGCAGTGAAGACGGGGGGGGCCACACCTTC. Its protein is CASSEDGGGHTF. The chain combines TRBV2 with TRBJ1-2; D perhaps matches TRBD1 (6 bases). The CDR3 is 12 residues long. Trimming shortened V by 1 base and J by 12 bases, and 12 bases separated the two germline ends. Germline V gives CDR1 SNHLY, CDR2 FYNNEI.

There are many counts of this clone. In nucleotides, the CDR3 is TGTGCCAGCAGCTTGCCTTCTGGGGCCAACGTCCTGACTTTC. Encoded protein: CASSLPSGANVLTF. The rearrangement uses TRBV5-6 and TRBJ2-6; D uncertain. Trimming took 1 base from V and 1 from J, leaving 3 bases between them. Germline CDR1 is SGHDT and CDR2 is YYEEEE. The CDR3 totals 14 residues.

This clone has more than one count but fewer than ten. The J gene is TRBJ2-7, the V gene TRBV28, with TRBD2 matching over 12 bases. V trimming: 6 bases; J trimming: 0 bases; junction bases outside the gene matches: 9. From germline, CDR1 is MDHEN and CDR2 SYDVKM. The length of the CDR3 is 17 residues. The CDR3 nucleotides read TGTGCCAGCAGGGGACTAGCGGGCCCCGCCGACTCCTACGAGCAGTACTTC. Its protein is CASRGLAGPADSYEQYF.

The chain recombines TRBV4-3 with TRBJ2-7; 10 bases line up with TRBD1. CDR1 and CDR2 from the germline V gene are LGHNA and YSLEER. The junction had 5 bases not matched to a gene; V was cut back by 0 bases and J by 3 bases. The CDR3 consists of 16 residues. The CDR3 reads CASSQDPGQGVYEQYF. The CDR3 bases are TGCGCCAGCAGCCAAGACCCCGGACAGGGGGTCTACGAGCAGTACTTC.

For this clone: Relative to the germline gene, one junction end is altered; a read error may explain this. The V gene is TRBV28, the J gene TRBJ1-5, with TRBD1 identical over 8 bases. This CDR3 is built from 17 residues. CDR1 and CDR2 from the germline V gene are MDHEN and SYDVKM. The CDR3 DNA follows: TGTGTCAGCACCCGACAGGGGTGGGCCTATAGCAATCAGCCCCAGCATTTT. It specifies CVSTRQGWAYSNQPQHF. Variable domain in full (rest from reference TRBV28 and TRBJ1-5): DVKVTQSSRYLVKRTGEKVFLECVQDMDHENMFWYRQDPGLGLRLIYFSYDVKMKEKGDIPEGYSVSREKKERFSLILESASTNQTSMYLCVSTRQGWAYSNQPQHFGDGTRLSIL.

V is TRBV19 and J is TRBJ2-1; 10 nucleotides align to TRBD2. Germline V gene lookup returns CDR1 LNHDA and CDR2 SQIVND (reference sequence). The CDR3 is made up of 15 amino acids. Germline trimming cut 1 base from V and 8 bases from J; bases unmatched to any gene: 5. Written as DNA, the CDR3 is TGTGCCAGTAGTATAGTAGCGGGAGGTAGGGATGAGCAGTTCTTC. As protein: CASSIVAGGRDEQFF.

This clone occurred a few times. The CDR3: CASSFQGTYEQYF. The CDR3 bases are TGTGCCAGCAGCTTCCAGGGGACCTACGAGCAGTACTTC. The V call is TRBV5-5, the J call TRBJ2-7; D might be TRBD1 (6 bases). The V end was cut by 2 bases, the J end by 2 bases, with 8 bases between. The CDR3 covers 13 residues. CDR1 is SGHKS and CDR2 is YYEKEE in the germline V gene (reference sequence).

The V and J genes are TRBV19 and TRBJ2-1; D is possibly TRBD2 (5 bases). Germline CDR1 LNHDA, CDR2 SQIVND (reference sequence). The germline V and J ends were trimmed by 6 bases and 10 bases, with 10 bases remaining between them. The CDR3 extends over 11 amino acids. DNA of the CDR3: TGTGCCAGTAGAGGAGGAGACGAGCAGTTCTTC. This encodes CASRGGDEQFF.

The rearrangement joins TRBV5-1 to TRBJ2-6; D not certain. Between the trimmed V and J ends, which lost 0 bases and 0 bases, there was a span of 7 bases. This CDR3 is built from 16 residues. Germline assignment: CDR1 SGHRS and CDR2 YFSETQ. The CDR3 loop reads CASSLDGSSGANVLTF. CDR3 nucleotides: TGCGCCAGCAGCTTGGACGGTAGCTCTGGGGCCAACGTCCTGACTTTC.

This clone was observed a few times. The V and J genes are TRBV6-1 and TRBJ1-4; a weak D match, TRBD1 (6 bases). Between the trimmed V and J ends, which lost 8 bases and 8 bases, there was a span of 15 bases. This CDR3 has 13 residues. Germline-derived CDR1 and CDR2 are MNHNS and SASEGT. CDR3 residues: CASLSGGAEKLFF. In nucleotides, the CDR3 is TGTGCCAGCCTCTCGGGGGGGGCGGAAAAACTGTTTTTT.

In its sample, this clone was seen a few times. The chain has TRBV6-5 and TRBJ1-3; 8 nucleotides agree with TRBD1. V shed 2 bases and J 2 bases; nucleotides not matched to a gene: 5. The CDR3 contains 16 residues. The germline CDR1 and CDR2 sequences are MNHEY and SVGAGI. In nucleotides, the CDR3 is TGTGCCAGCAGTTACAACCAACAGGGGGCTGGAAACACCATATATTTT. This sequence encodes CASSYNQQGAGNTIYF.

This chain connects TRBV10-2 to TRBJ1-4; TRBD1 aligns across 11 bases. In germline, CDR1 is WSHSY, CDR2 SAAADI. V lost 8 bases to trimming and J lost 7 bases; unmatched junction nucleotides: 9. There are 15 residues in the CDR3. The CDR3 protein is CASGGQGALGEKLFF. The CDR3 region has the DNA TGCGCCAGCGGAGGACAGGGGGCGCTTGGTGAAAAACTGTTTTTT.

V is TRBV5-1 and J is TRBJ1-6, with D uncertain. V lost 4 bases and J 11 bases, leaving 19 bases between the germline ends. The CDR3 runs 15 residues. Germline V gene sequence: CDR1 SGHRS, CDR2 YFSETQ. The CDR3 spells CASSLKTHQETPLHF. In DNA form, the CDR3 reads TGCGCCAGCAGCCTCAAGACACACCAAGAAACACCCCTCCACTTT.

A word on this clone: Other DNA sequences from this sample encode an identical CDR3 as well. This chain uses TRBV2 with TRBJ1-5; weak D call: TRBD1 (6 bases). The V gene lost 6 bases and the J gene lost 0 bases, with 12 bases spanning the gap. Germline V CDR1 and CDR2: SNHLY, FYNNEI. The CDR3 length is 15 residues. CDR3 region: CASSPTGNSNQPQHF. CDR3 sequence (DNA): TGTGCCAGCAGCCCGACAGGAAATAGCAATCAGCCCCAGCATTTT.

The CDR3 nucleotides read TGTGCCAGCAGAACCACCACTGGGAGCTCCTATAATTCACCCCTCCACTTT. Translating gives CASRTTTGSSYNSPLHF. V and J are TRBV28 and TRBJ1-6; no clear D. This CDR3 spans 17 amino acids. Germline V gene lookup returns CDR1 MDHEN and CDR2 SYDVKM. Trimming cost V 6 bases and J 0 bases, with 15 bases left between them.

V and J are TRBV6-5 and TRBJ1-3; 10 nucleotides line up with TRBD1. Germline V gene data show CDR1 as MNHEY and CDR2 as SVGAGI. Unmatched junction bases numbered 0, after V lost 2 bases and J lost 2 bases. The CDR3 extends over 15 amino acids. CDR3 sequence (DNA): TGTGCCAGCAGTTACGACAGGGGGCCTGGAAACACCATATATTTT. Encoded protein: CASSYDRGPGNTIYF.

This clone has just a few counts. This chain uses TRBV5-1 with TRBJ2-3; no firm D call. V was trimmed by 3 bases and J by 2 bases, leaving 13 bases between them. Germline CDR1 is SGHRS and CDR2 is YFSETQ. This CDR3 has 15 amino acids. The CDR3 loop reads CASSSEVGSTDTQYF. CDR3 DNA: TGCGCCAGCAGCTCCGAGGTAGGATCCACAGATACGCAGTATTTT.

The chain has TRBV7-3 and TRBJ2-1; 14 bases align to TRBD2. Germline CDR1 is SGHTA and CDR2 is FQGTGA. Germline trimming cut 5 bases from V and 7 bases from J; bases unmatched to any gene: 4. The length of the CDR3 is 15 residues. The DNA of the CDR3 is TGTGCCAGCAGCCCAGGGACTAGCGGGAGTAATGAGCAGTTCTTC. This encodes CASSPGTSGSNEQFF. Full variable domain (outside the CDR3, taken from reference TRBV7-3 and TRBJ2-1): GAGVSQTPSNKVTEKGKYVELRCDPISGHTALYWYRQSLGQGPEFLIYFQGTGAADDSGLPNDRFFAVRPEGSVSTLKIQRTERGDSAVYLCASSPGTSGSNEQFFGPGTRLTVL.

This rearrangement joins TRBV5-1 to TRBJ2-4, with 14 positions matching TRBD2. Per the germline V gene, CDR1 is SGHRS and CDR2 is YFSETQ. The CDR3 covers 16 residues. J gave up 8 bases and V 4 bases, and 8 bases lay outside the gene matches. Here the CDR3 DNA reads TGCGCCAGCAGCCAAGGGACTAGCGGGAGCGGGTACATTCAGTACTTC. Amino acid sequence: CASSQGTSGSGYIQYF.

In the case of this clone: Germline and junction disagree at one end, which may indicate a read error. J is TRBJ1-6 and V is TRBV25-1; D is perhaps TRBD1 (6 bases). The germline CDR1 and CDR2 sequences are MGHDK and SYGVNS. The CDR3 covers 16 residues. The CDR3 sequence is CDSSGGQFQFYPPLHF. The CDR3 DNA reads as TGTGACAGCAGTGGTGGACAGTTCCAATTCTATCCACCCCTCCACTTC.

The chain combines TRBV10-3 with TRBJ2-1; D is possibly TRBD1 (5 bases). Trimming stripped 0 bases from V and 14 bases from J, with 14 bases between. This CDR3 is built from 13 residues. Per the germline V gene, CDR1 is ENHRY and CDR2 is SYGVKD. The CDR3 nucleotides read TGTGCCATCAGTGAGTCGAAGGACACCGCGAAGTTCTTC. Residues: CAISESKDTAKFF.

This clone occurred a few times. This sequence joins TRBV11-2 and TRBJ2-3; no definite D call. The germline V and J ends were trimmed by 1 base and 1 base, with 6 bases remaining between them. Germline V gene data show CDR1 as SGHAT and CDR2 as FQNNGV. This CDR3 region has 14 residues. The CDR3 DNA reads TGTGCCAGCAGCTTAGGCCGGGGCACAGATACGCAGTATTTT. This translates into CASSLGRGTDTQYF.

About this clone: This likely reflects a read error, since a far larger clone is one base away. This rearrangement joins TRBV5-6 to TRBJ2-7, with TRBD2 matching 10 bases. After removal of 0 bases from V and 1 base from J, the junction contained 4 bases not matched to a gene. The CDR3 loop spans 16 amino acids. In germline, CDR1 is SGHDT, CDR2 YYEEEE. The CDR3 sequence: CASSLAGAGGSYEQYV. In DNA, the CDR3 is TGTGCCAGCAGCTTGGCAGGAGCGGGAGGGTCCTACGAGCAGTACGTC.

This chain connects TRBV6-1 to TRBJ2-7; D might be TRBD2 (5 bases). The CDR3 runs to 15 residues. Per germline, CDR1 MNHNS and CDR2 SASEGT. V was shortened by 1 base and J by 4 bases, with 14 bases between the two germline ends. The CDR3 DNA is TGTGCCAGCAGTGAAGACGGAGGAGCACCTTACGAGCAGTACTTC. Amino acid sequence: CASSEDGGAPYEQYF.

CDR3 DNA sequence: TGCAGCGTTGAGTCAATCGAGGGGACTAGCGGGAGTTTTTTACAGCAGTACTTC. It codes for CSVESIEGTSGSFLQQYF. The chain carries TRBV29-1 and TRBJ2-7, with 14 bases that match TRBD2. The CDR3 spans 18 residues. CDR1 and CDR2 (germline): SQVTM, ANQGSEA. Trimming took 3 bases from V and 8 from J; bases not matched to a gene: 18.

V and J are TRBV27 and TRBJ2-2; perhaps TRBD1 as D (5 bases). V shed 3 bases and J shed 5 bases, with 10 bases lying between them. The CDR3 is 14 amino acids. Germline CDR1 MNHEY, CDR2 SMNVEV (reference sequence). The DNA of the CDR3 is TGTGCCAGCAGTTTGGGGCAGGTAACCGGGGAGCTGTTTTTT. Amino acids: CASSLGQVTGELFF.